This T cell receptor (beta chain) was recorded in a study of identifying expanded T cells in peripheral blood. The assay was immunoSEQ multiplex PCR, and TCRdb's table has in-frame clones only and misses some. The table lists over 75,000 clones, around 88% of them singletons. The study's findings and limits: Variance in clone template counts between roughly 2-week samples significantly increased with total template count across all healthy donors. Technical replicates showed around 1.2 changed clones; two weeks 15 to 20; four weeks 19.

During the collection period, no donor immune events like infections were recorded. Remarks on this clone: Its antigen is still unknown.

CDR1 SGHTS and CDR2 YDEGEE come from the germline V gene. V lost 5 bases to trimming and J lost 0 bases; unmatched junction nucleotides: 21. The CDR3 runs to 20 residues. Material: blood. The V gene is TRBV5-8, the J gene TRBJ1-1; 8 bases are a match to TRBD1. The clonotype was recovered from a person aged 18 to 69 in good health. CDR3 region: CASRTPGGQAIQRVNTEAFF. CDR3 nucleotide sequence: TGTGCCAGCAGGACCCCCGGGGGACAGGCAATCCAACGGGTGAACACTGAAGCTTTCTTT.